The clone carrying this T cell receptor beta chain was seen more than once but under ten times. Profiling relied on immunoSEQ multiplex PCR, and the TCRdb table lists in-frame clones only, not all of them. The sample lists about 170,000 clones, around 90% occurring once. Trimming removed 4 bases from V and 11 bases from J; junction bases left unmatched: 7. CDR1 KGHDR and CDR2 SFDVKD come from the germline V gene. The CDR3 has 13 amino acids. The record originates from a study of T cell responses to AZD1222 COVID-19 vaccine. This chain connects TRBV24-1 to TRBJ1-1, with TRBD1 matching over 9 bases. This specimen consisted of peripheral blood, obtained on day 0 of AZD1222 vaccination. This TCR was sampled from an adult in good health. The CDR3: CATSESGQGRAFF. The DNA of the CDR3 is TGTGCCACCAGTGAATCCGGACAGGGGAGGGCTTTCTTT.